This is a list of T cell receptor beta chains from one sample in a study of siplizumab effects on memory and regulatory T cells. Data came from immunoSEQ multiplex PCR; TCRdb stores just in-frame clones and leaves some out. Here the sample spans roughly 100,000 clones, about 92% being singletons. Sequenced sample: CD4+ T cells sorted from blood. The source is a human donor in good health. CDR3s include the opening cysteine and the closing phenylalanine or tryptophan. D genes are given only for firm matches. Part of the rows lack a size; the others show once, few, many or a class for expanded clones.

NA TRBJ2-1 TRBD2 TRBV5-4 TGTGCCAGCAGCTTTGGAAGCGGGGCCTCCTACAATGAGCAGTTCTTC CASSFGSGASYNEQFF
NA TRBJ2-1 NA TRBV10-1 TGCGCCAGCAGTCAAGCACTAGCCCGGGGCTCCTACAATGAGCAGTTCTTC CASSQALARGSYNEQFF
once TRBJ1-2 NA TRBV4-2 TGTGCCAGCAGCCAAGATCTGAGGGGGGATGGCTACACCTTC CASSQDLRGDGYTF
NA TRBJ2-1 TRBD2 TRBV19 TGTGCCAGTAGTATATCTAGCGGGAGTAGGTACAATGAGCAGTTCTTC CASSISSGSRYNEQFF
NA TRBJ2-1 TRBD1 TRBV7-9 TGTGCCAGCAGCTTAGGACAGGGGGCTGTTAATGAGCAGTTCTTC CASSLGQGAVNEQFF
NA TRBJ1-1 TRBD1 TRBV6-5 TGTGCCAGCAGTAAATTACAGGGGTACACTGAAGCTTTCTTT CASSKLQGYTEAFF
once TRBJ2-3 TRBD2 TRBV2 TGTGCCACCCGCGGTAGCGGGGCGAGCACAGATACGCAGTATTTT CATRGSGASTDTQYF
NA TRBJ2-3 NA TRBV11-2 TGTGCCAGCAGCCAGGGACCCCAGATCACAGATACGCAGTATTTT CASSQGPQITDTQYF
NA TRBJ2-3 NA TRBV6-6 TGTGCCAGCAGGGGGACGGTGGATACGCAGTATTTT CASRGTVDTQYF
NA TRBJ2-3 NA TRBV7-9 TGTGCCAGCAGCCCCAACGAACGGTTCCCCAGCACAGATACGCAGTATTTT CASSPNERFPSTDTQYF
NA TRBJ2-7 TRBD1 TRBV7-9 TGTGCCAGCAGCTTGGGGACAGGGGTCGCCGAGCAGTACTTC CASSLGTGVAEQYF
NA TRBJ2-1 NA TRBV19 TGTGCCAGTGAGGCATCAGGGTTCTCCTACAATGAGCAGTTCTTC CASEASGFSYNEQFF
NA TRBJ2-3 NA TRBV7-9 TGTGCCAGCAGCCCACGAGGGGGAGAGCCAGATACGCAGTATTTT CASSPRGGEPDTQYF
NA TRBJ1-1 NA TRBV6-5 TGTGCCAGCTGTCGGTGGGCAAGAACTGAAGCTTTCTTT CASCRWARTEAFF
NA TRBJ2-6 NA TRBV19 TGTGCCAGTACCCAAAGAGACTCTGGGGCCAACGTCCTGACTTTC CASTQRDSGANVLTF
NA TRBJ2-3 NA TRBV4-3 TGCGCCAGCAGCCGGGACGCCCGTGGCACAGATACGCAGTATTTT CASSRDARGTDTQYF
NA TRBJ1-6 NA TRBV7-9 TGTGCCAGCAGCCCGAGGGGGGATTCACCCCTCCACTTT CASSPRGDSPLHF
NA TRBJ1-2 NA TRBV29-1 TGCAGCGTTGAGGGGGGCACCGGTGGCTACACCTTC CSVEGGTGGYTF
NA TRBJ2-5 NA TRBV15 TGTGCCACCAGCAGAGATCGTGGGGGAGAGACCCAGTACTTC CATSRDRGGETQYF
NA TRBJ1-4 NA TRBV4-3 TGCGCCAGCAGCGCAGGGTATTTCGAAAAACTGTTTTTT CASSAGYFEKLFF